These 12 T cell receptor beta chains were sequenced from one sample in a study of shared clonotypes between healthy human individuals. Assay used: immunoSEQ multiplex PCR; TCRdb lists only in-frame clones, some missing. The table has millions of clones, approximately 95% seen once. Naive CD8 cells comprised CD45RO-negative, CCR7-positively selected cells, excluding terminally differentiated effector memory CD45RA+ cells. What was sequenced was naive CD8+ T cells sorted from blood. Source of these receptors: a man aged 18 to 30 in good health.

Worth noting for this clone: One junction end disagrees with the germline gene, perhaps due to a read error. V usage is TRBV7-7 and J usage is TRBJ1-3; no firm D call. This CDR3 contains 21 residues. The V gene's germline CDR1 is SSHAT and CDR2 FNYEAQ (reference sequence). The DNA for the CDR3 is TGTGCTAGCAGCTTTCTTCTATCCCGAGGTGTGAAGTTGAGCTCTGGAAACACCATATATTTT. It yields the protein CASSFLLSRGVKLSSGNTIYF. The whole variable domain, filled in from reference TRBV7-7 and TRBJ1-3, reads GAGVSQSPRYKVTKRGQDVTLRCDPISSHATLYWYQQALGQGPEFLTYFNYEAQPDKSGLPSDRFSAERPEGSISTLTIQRTEQRDSAMYRCASSFLLSRGVKLSSGNTIYFGEGSWLTVV.

The CDR3 here is CASSPGIVYEQYF. For the CDR3, the DNA is TGTGCCAGCAGCCCCGGGATTGTTTACGAGCAGTACTTC. The chain has TRBV7-9 and TRBJ2-7, with D possibly being TRBD2 (5 bases). Trimming left V 5 bases short and J 4 bases short, with 12 bases between. The CDR3 loop spans 13 amino acids. The germline V gene encodes CDR1 SEHNR and CDR2 FQNEAQ (reference sequence).

This chain's CDR3 is CASRKDLETQYF. CDR3 DNA: TGTGCCAGCAGGAAAGACTTGGAGACCCAGTACTTC. The chain recombines TRBV2 with TRBJ2-5; D is undetermined. V shed 6 bases and J shed 5 bases, with 10 bases lying between them. CDR1 is SNHLY and CDR2 is FYNNEI in the germline V gene. This CDR3 has 12 amino acids. The variable domain in full, completed from reference TRBV2 and TRBJ2-5, reads EPEVTQTPSHQVTQMGQEVILRCVPISNHLYFYWYRQILGQKVEFLVSFYNNEISEKSEIFDDQFSVERPDGSNFTLKIRSTKLEDSAMYFCASRKDLETQYFGPGTRLLVL.

The rearrangement uses TRBV27 and TRBJ2-1, with D maybe TRBD1 (5 bases). V lost 7 bases, J lost 0 bases, and 7 bases lay in between. There are 13 residues in the CDR3. Germline CDR1 and CDR2: MNHEY and SMNVEV (reference sequence). In nucleotides, the CDR3 is TGTGCCAGCAAGGGGCGCTCCTACAATGAGCAGTTCTTC. It codes for CASKGRSYNEQFF.

This chain joins TRBV30 and TRBJ2-5, with D possibly being TRBD1 (5 bases). There are 14 residues in the CDR3. Germline V lookup: CDR1 GTSNPN, CDR2 SVGIG (reference sequence). With 2 bases removed from V and 2 bases from J, the gap between germline ends came to 12 bases. The CDR3 is CAWSPSTVQETQYF. CDR3 in DNA: TGTGCCTGGAGTCCTTCGACAGTACAAGAGACCCAGTACTTC.

This chain joins TRBV4-3 and TRBJ2-1; TRBD2 matches 10 bases. CDR1 and CDR2 (germline): LGHNA, YSLEER. The trim removed 0 bases at V and 9 bases at J, leaving 8 bases unmatched. CDR3 length equals 16 residues. In DNA, the CDR3 is TGCGCCAGCAGCCAAGATTGGGCTAGCGGGAGTGGTGAGCAGTTCTTC. It specifies CASSQDWASGSGEQFF.

Note on this clone: Other DNA sequences within the sample encode an identical CDR3. This sequence joins TRBV11-2 and TRBJ2-7, with unresolved D. Germline CDR1 reads SGHAT; CDR2 reads FQNNGV. CDR3 length: 13 amino acids. V gave up 1 base and J gave up 3 bases, with 7 bases separating them. The CDR3 coding sequence is TGTGCCAGCAGCTTAGGTACACTCTACGAGCAGTACTTC. This encodes CASSLGTLYEQYF.

V and J are TRBV28 and TRBJ1-2; TRBD1 might be the D (5 bases). The CDR3 consists of 15 residues. Germline V gene data show CDR1 as MDHEN and CDR2 as SYDVKM. Trimming cost V 2 bases and J 0 bases, with 10 bases left between them. CDR3 residues: CASSLEGTTNYGYTF. The DNA of the CDR3 is TGTGCCAGCAGTTTAGAAGGGACCACTAACTATGGCTACACCTTC.

The V and J genes are TRBV2 and TRBJ2-7; D call uncertain. The germline V gene encodes CDR1 SNHLY and CDR2 FYNNEI. The CDR3 loop spans 13 amino acids. Trimming shortened V by 4 bases and J by 3 bases, and 10 bases separated the two germline ends. The CDR3 coding sequence is TGTGCCAGCAGTGGGGAACAGATCTACGAGCAGTACTTC. It is translated as CASSGEQIYEQYF.

The chain links TRBV14 to TRBJ2-7, with D unresolved. The V gene's germline CDR1 is SGHDN and CDR2 FVKESK. The CDR3 is 12 amino acids. Between the trimmed V and J ends, which lost 4 bases and 3 bases, there was a span of 7 bases. The CDR3 sequence: CASSRSLYEQYF. The DNA of the CDR3 is TGTGCCAGCAGCCGCTCCCTCTACGAGCAGTACTTC.

The chain employs TRBV30 and TRBJ2-7; D gene unclear. Trimming removed 2 bases from V and 1 base from J, with 9 bases in between. The CDR3 consists of 13 residues. Germline loops: CDR1 GTSNPN, CDR2 SVGIG (reference sequence). As DNA, the CDR3 is TGTGCCTGGAGTCAAACACCTTCCTACGAGCAGTACTTC. Its translation: CAWSQTPSYEQYF.

This clone was detected only once. The genes are TRBV28 and TRBJ2-5; D perhaps matches TRBD1 (5 bases). Germline V gene sequence: CDR1 MDHEN, CDR2 SYDVKM. V was trimmed by 6 bases and J by 1 base, leaving 18 bases between them. The CDR3 is made up of 16 amino acids. CDR3 DNA sequence: TGTGCCAGCAGCGTTGGGGCAGGACCCTTCCAAGAGACCCAGTACTTC. Translation: CASSVGAGPFQETQYF.